These T cell receptor beta chains were read from a single sample in a study of blood T cells in healthy people across ages. Via MiXCR, TCRdb re-called the 5' RACE reads, giving one row per CDR3 protein. The data hold hundreds of thousands of distinct CDR3 sequences, with roughly half observed a single time. Sequenced input: blood. The receptors stem from a woman of 80 years or more in good health. Each CDR3 is given with its conserved first and last residue. Each record gives: D gene, clone size, J gene, V gene, CDR3 protein, CDR3 DNA. A D gene is named only where the DNA matches it firmly. A row's size may be missing; if present it is once, few, many or a size class.

>TRBD2|-|TRBJ2-1|TRBV30
CAWNGGGLDEQFF
TGTGCCTGGAACGGGGGGGGGTTGGATGAGCAGTTCTTC
>-|-|TRBJ2-7|TRBV12-3/TRBV12-4
CASSYRDRNEQYF
TGTGCCAGCAGTTACAGGGATCGAAACGAGCAGTACTTC
>-|-|TRBJ1-6|TRBV25-1
CASSTSRGGFNSPLHF
TGTGCCAGCTCCACCTCCAGGGGAGGGTTTAATTCACCCCTCCACTTT
>-|-|TRBJ2-1|TRBV27
CASSFYTGSNEQFF
TGTGCCAGCAGTTTCTATACAGGGTCGAATGAGCAGTTCTTC
>-|many|TRBJ1-5|TRBV12-3/TRBV12-4
CASSLAPSQPQHF
TGTGCCAGCAGTTTAGCTCCGAGTCAGCCCCAGCATTTT
>-|few|TRBJ2-3|TRBV29-1
CSVGRSVNTDTQYF
TGCAGCGTTGGACGCTCCGTTAACACAGATACGCAGTATTTT
>-|-|TRBJ1-2|TRBV20-1
CSAPSRGFYGYTF
TGCAGTGCCCCGAGTCGGGGGTTCTATGGCTACACCTTC
>-|-|TRBJ1-1|TRBV3-1
CASSRRLGGGLGEAFF
TGTGCCAGCAGCCGACGGCTCGGCGGGGGGCTGGGCGAAGCTTTCTTT
>-|once|TRBJ1-2|TRBV29-1
CSVGYRDFVGGYTF
TGCAGCGTCGGATACAGGGATTTTGTAGGTGGCTACACCTTC
>-|many|TRBJ2-3|TRBV7-8
CASSLKTLPVRVDTQYF
TGTGCCAGCAGCCTTAAGACGTTGCCAGTCAGGGTAGATACGCAGTATTTT
>-|many|TRBJ2-1|TRBV9
CASSVLSGYYNEQFF
TGTGCCAGCAGCGTTCTAAGCGGGTATTACAATGAGCAGTTCTTC
>TRBD1|many|TRBJ2-7|TRBV29-1
CSVDSGTGGEQYF
TGCAGCGTTGATTCCGGGACAGGGGGCGAGCAGTACTTC
>-|many|TRBJ2-1|TRBV20-1
CSARGDGYNEQFF
TGCAGTGCTAGAGGGGACGGATACAATGAGCAGTTCTTC
>TRBD2|-|TRBJ2-7|TRBV3-1
CASSQVPGLAVYEQYF
TGTGCCAGCAGCCAAGTACCGGGACTAGCGGTATACGAGCAGTACTTC
>-|many|TRBJ1-5|TRBV7-2
CASRPPGDQPQHF
TGTGCCAGCAGGCCTCCGGGGGATCAGCCCCAGCATTTT
>-|-|TRBJ1-1|TRBV29-1
CGVKSGTEAFF
TGCGGCGTAAAGTCGGGCACTGAAGCTTTCTTT
>TRBD2|-|TRBJ2-3|TRBV3-1
CAISLREADTQYF
TGTGCCATCAGCCTGCGGGAGGCCGATACGCAGTATTTT
>TRBD1|many|TRBJ1-2|TRBV12-3/TRBV12-4
CASRLGGRNYGYTF
TGTGCCAGCAGACTAGGGGGCAGAAACTATGGCTACACCTTC
>-|-|TRBJ2-2|TRBV3-1
CASSQVYRTGSYTGELFF
TGTGCCAGCAGCCAAGTCTACCGGACTGGCTCATACACCGGGGAGCTGTTTTTT
>TRBD2|few|TRBJ2-2|TRBV5-1
CASSLSGDYTGELFF
TGCGCCAGCAGCCTTAGCGGGGATTACACCGGGGAGCTGTTTTTT
>TRBD1|few|TRBJ2-7|TRBV7-2
CASSLTGVGYEQYF
TGTGCCAGCAGCTTGACAGGGGTCGGGTACGAGCAGTACTTC
>-|-|TRBJ1-1|TRBV6-2/TRBV6-3
CASSYEVDYTEAFF
TGTGCCAGCAGTTACGAAGTAGACTACACTGAAGCTTTCTTT